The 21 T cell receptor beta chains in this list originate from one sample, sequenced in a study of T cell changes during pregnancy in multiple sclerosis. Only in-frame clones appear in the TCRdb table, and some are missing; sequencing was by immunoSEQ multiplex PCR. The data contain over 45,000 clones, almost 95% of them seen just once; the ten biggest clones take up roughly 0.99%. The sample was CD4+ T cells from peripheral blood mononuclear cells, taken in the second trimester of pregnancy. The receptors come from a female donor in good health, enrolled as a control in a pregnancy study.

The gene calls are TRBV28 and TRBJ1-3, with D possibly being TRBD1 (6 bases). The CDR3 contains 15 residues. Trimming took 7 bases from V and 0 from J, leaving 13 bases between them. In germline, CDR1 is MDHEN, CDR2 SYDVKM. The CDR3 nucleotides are TGTGCCAGCACCTCAGGGGCCTACTCTGGAAACACCATATATTTT. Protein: CASTSGAYSGNTIYF.

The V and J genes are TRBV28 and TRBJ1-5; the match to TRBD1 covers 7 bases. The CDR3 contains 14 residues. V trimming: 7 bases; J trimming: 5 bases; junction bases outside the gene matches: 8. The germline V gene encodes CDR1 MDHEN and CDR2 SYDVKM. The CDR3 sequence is CASITGDSYQPQHF. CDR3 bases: TGTGCCAGCATCACAGGGGACTCGTATCAGCCCCAGCATTTT.

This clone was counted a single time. CDR3 nucleotides: TGTGCCAGCAGCTTGGCTAGCGGGACGTACAATGAGCAGTTCTTC. This gives the protein CASSLASGTYNEQFF. V usage is TRBV7-3 and J usage is TRBJ2-1; 9 nucleotides align to TRBD2. This CDR3 is built from 15 residues. Germline V CDR1 and CDR2: SGHTA, FQGTGA. V lost 3 bases to trimming and J lost 4 bases; unmatched junction nucleotides: 4.

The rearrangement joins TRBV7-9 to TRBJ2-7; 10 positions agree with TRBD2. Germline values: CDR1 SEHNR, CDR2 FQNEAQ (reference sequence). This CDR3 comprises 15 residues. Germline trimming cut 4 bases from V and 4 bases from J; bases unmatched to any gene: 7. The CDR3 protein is CASSSSGTSVYEQYF. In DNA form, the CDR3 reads TGTGCCAGCAGCTCCTCCGGGACTAGCGTTTACGAGCAGTACTTC.

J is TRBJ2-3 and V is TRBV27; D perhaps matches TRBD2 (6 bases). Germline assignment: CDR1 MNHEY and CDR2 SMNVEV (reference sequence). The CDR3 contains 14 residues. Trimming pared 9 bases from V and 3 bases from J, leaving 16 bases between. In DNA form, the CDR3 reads TGTGCCAGTCTAAGCGGGCTCGGTACAGATACGCAGTATTTT. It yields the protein CASLSGLGTDTQYF.

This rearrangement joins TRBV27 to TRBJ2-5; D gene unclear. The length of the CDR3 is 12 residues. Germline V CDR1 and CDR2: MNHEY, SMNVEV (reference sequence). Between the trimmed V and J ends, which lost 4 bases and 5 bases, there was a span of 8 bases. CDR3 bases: TGTGCCAGCAGTTCGGTTCGGGAGACCCAGTACTTC. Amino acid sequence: CASSSVRETQYF.

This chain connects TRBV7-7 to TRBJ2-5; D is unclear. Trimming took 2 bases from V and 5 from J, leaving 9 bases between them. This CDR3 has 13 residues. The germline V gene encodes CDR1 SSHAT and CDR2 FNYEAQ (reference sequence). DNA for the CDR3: TGTGCCAGCAGCTTAATGAAGAGCGAGACCCAGTACTTC. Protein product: CASSLMKSETQYF.

The CDR3 region has the DNA TGTGCCACCACGCTCGGGGGACAAGAGACCCAGTACTTC. This codes for CATTLGGQETQYF. The chain has TRBV5-4 and TRBJ2-5; the D gene is possibly TRBD2 (6 bases). CDR1 and CDR2 (germline): SGHNT, YYREEE (reference sequence). The CDR3 sequence is 13 residues long. Trimming pared 9 bases from V and 2 bases from J, leaving 14 bases between.

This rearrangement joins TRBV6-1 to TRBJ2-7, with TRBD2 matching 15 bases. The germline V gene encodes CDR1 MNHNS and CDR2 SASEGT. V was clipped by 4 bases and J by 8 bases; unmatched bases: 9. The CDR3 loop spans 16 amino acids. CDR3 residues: CASSGTSGRGLQKQYF. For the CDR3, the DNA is TGTGCCAGCAGTGGGACTAGCGGGAGGGGACTACAAAAGCAGTACTTC.

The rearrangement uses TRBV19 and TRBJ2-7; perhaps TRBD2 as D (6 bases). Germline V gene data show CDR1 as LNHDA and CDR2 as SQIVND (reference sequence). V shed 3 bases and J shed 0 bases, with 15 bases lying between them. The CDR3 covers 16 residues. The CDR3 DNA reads TGTGCCAGTAGTATCACGGGTGGAGGGGACTCCTACGAGCAGTACTTC. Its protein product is CASSITGGGDSYEQYF.

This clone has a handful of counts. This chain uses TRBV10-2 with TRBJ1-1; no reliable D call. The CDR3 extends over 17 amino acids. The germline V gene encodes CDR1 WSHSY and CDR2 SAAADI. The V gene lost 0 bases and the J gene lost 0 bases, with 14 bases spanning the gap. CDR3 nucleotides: TGCGCCAGCAGTGAGTCGACTCGACTGACCTTGAACACTGAAGCTTTCTTT. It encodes CASSESTRLTLNTEAFF.

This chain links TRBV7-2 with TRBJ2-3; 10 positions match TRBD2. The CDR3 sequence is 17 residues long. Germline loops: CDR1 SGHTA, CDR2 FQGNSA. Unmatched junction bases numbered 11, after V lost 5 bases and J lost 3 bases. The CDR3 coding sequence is TGTGCCAGCAGCCCCCTAGCAGCGGGAGGGCGAACAGATACGCAGTATTTT. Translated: CASSPLAAGGRTDTQYF.

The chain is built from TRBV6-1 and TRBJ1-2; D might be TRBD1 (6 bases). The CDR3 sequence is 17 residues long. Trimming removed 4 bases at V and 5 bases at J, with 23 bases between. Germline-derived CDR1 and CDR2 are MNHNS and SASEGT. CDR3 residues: CASSGTGHGLFWYGYTF. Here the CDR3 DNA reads TGTGCCAGCAGTGGAACGGGACACGGCCTCTTTTGGTATGGCTACACCTTC.

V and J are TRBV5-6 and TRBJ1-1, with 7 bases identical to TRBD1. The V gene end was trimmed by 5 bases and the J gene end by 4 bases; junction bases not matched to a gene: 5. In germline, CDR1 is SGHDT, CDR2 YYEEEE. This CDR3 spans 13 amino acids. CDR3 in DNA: TGTGCCAGCAGACCCAGGGGGAGCACTGAAGCTTTCTTT. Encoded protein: CASRPRGSTEAFF.

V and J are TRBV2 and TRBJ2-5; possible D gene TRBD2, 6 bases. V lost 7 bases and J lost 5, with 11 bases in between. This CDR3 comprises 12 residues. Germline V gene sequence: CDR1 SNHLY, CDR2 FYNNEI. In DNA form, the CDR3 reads TGTGCCAGCACGACGGGAGTCGAGACCCAGTACTTC. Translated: CASTTGVETQYF.

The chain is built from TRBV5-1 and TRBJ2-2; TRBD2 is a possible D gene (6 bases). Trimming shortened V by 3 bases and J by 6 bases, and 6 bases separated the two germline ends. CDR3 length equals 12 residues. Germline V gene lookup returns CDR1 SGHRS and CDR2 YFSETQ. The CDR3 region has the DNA TGCGCCAGCAGCTGGGGGGCCGGGGAGCTGTTTTTT. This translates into CASSWGAGELFF. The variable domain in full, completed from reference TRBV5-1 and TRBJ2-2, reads KAGVTQTPRYLIKTRGQQVTLSCSPISGHRSVSWYQQTPGQGLQFLFEYFSETQRNKGNFPGRFSGRQFSNSRSEMNVSTLELGDSALYLCASSWGAGELFFGEGSRLTVL.

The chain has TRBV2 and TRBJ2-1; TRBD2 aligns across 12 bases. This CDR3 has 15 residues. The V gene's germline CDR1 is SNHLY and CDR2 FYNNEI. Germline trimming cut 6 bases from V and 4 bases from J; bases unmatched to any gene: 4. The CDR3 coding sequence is TGTGCCAGCAGAGGGACTAGCGGGCAATACAATGAGCAGTTCTTC. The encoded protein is CASRGTSGQYNEQFF.

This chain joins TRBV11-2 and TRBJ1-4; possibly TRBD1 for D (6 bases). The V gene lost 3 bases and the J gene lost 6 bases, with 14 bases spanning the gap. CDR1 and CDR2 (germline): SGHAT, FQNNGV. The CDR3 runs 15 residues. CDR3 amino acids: CASSFSTGRDEKLFF. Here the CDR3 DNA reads TGTGCCAGCAGCTTTTCAACAGGGAGGGATGAAAAACTGTTTTTT. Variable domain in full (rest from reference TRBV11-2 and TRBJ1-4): EAGVAQSPRYKIIEKRQSVAFWCNPISGHATLYWYQQILGQGPKLLIQFQNNGVVDDSQLPKDRFSAERLKGVDSTLKIQPAKLEDSAVYLCASSFSTGRDEKLFFGSGTQLSVL.

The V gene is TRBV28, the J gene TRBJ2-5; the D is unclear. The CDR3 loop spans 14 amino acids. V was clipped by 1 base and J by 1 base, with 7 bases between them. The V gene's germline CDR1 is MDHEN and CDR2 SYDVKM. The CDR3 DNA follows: TGTGCCAGCAGTTTATCGACATTCCAAGAGACCCAGTACTTC. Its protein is CASSLSTFQETQYF.

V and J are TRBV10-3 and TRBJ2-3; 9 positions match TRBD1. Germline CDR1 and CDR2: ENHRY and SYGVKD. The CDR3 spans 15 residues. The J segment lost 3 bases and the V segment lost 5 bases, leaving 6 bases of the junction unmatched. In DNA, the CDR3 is TGTGCCATCAGTTCGGGACAGGGAGGGACAGATACGCAGTATTTT. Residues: CAISSGQGGTDTQYF.

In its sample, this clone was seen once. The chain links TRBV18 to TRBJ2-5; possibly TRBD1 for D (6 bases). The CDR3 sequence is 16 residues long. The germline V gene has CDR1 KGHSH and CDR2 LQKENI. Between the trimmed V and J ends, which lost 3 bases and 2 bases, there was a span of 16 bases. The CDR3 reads CASSPVGDTLQETQYF. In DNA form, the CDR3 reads TGTGCCAGCTCACCTGTGGGGGACACTCTTCAAGAGACCCAGTACTTC.